Listed below are T cell receptor beta chains from one sample, sequenced in a study of CDR3 diversity in severe acne. MiXCR, run by TCRdb on the PCR reads, gives a single entry per CDR3 protein. The sample lists about 86,000 distinct CDR3 sequences; under 65% were seen once. The sample comprised blood. The receptor set was obtained from a male donor in good health, without acne. Each CDR3 is given with its conserved first and last residue.

J: TRBJ2-7; V: TRBV7-9; CDR3: CASSLVAGGRSYEQYF
J: TRBJ1-2; V: TRBV5-6; CDR3: CASSFGDSLYYGYTF
J: TRBJ2-1; V: TRBV20-1; CDR3: CSAAGAGGISEQFF
J: TRBJ2-1; V: TRBV5-1; CDR3: CASSLGTSNEQFF
J: TRBJ2-3; V: TRBV5-6; CDR3: CASSPGGSTDTQYF
J: TRBJ2-7; V: TRBV5-1; CDR3: CASSLRTGPSYEQYF
J: TRBJ1-6; V: TRBV28; CDR3: CASSPGTGGDNSPPHF
J: TRBJ2-6; V: TRBV9; CDR3: CASETFSGANVLTF
J: TRBJ1-1; V: TRBV20-1; CDR3: CSARERDTEAFF
J: TRBJ1-5; V: TRBV10-3; CDR3: CAISDRVEQPQHF
J: TRBJ1-1; V: TRBV12-3/TRBV12-4; CDR3: CASSSFRGDPEAFF
J: TRBJ2-3; V: TRBV25-1; CDR3: CASSELASGTSTDTQYF
J: TRBJ2-1; V: TRBV5-1; CDR3: CASSLEQGAPNEQFF
J: TRBJ2-1; V: TRBV7-6; CDR3: CASSLGHLTNEQFF
J: TRBJ2-5; V: TRBV7-9; CDR3: CASSLGQANEKLFFGSGTQYF
J: TRBJ1-1; V: TRBV3-1; CDR3: CASRGNSAAIEAFF
J: TRBJ1-5; V: TRBV5-5; CDR3: CASSPGEIRGIQPQHF
J: TRBJ1-5; V: TRBV12-3/TRBV12-4; CDR3: CASRQGNSNQPQHF